A single sample is the source of the 15 T cell receptor beta chains below, sequenced in a study of cytomegalovirus exposure and HLA in healthy donors (dated by TCRdb to about 2017). Receptor libraries were prepared by the immunoSEQ multiplex PCR assay. Imported from immuneACCESS, the table was reduced by TCRdb to in-frame sequences with V and J called. These copies leave out some clones; in studies compared against another copy, an unresolved V gene accounts for under half, and the cause of the remainder is not known. The sample table contains 130,000 to 150,000 clones; only one count was recorded for roughly nine tenths of them. The ten largest make up about 3.1% of the sample. Sequenced input: PBMCs. The receptor set was obtained from a woman younger than 30 in good health and CMV-seropositive.

This sequence joins TRBV19 and TRBJ2-7; 10 bases are shared with TRBD1. This CDR3 region has 14 residues. J gave up 6 bases and V 5 bases, and 7 bases lay outside the gene matches. Germline CDR1 and CDR2: LNHDA and SQIVND (reference sequence). CDR3 protein: CASSSGQGFSEQYF. The DNA for the CDR3 is TGTGCCAGTAGTTCGGGACAGGGGTTCAGCGAGCAGTACTTC.

The chain is built from TRBV29-1 and TRBJ2-5; D is unresolved. This CDR3 region has 14 residues. Looked up from germline, CDR1 is SQVTM and CDR2 is ANQGSEA. V lost 0 bases to trimming and J lost 5 bases, with 13 bases between them. Written as DNA, the CDR3 is TGCAGCGTTGAAGATCAATCCTCCCAGGAGACCCAGTACTTC. It is translated as CSVEDQSSQETQYF.

V usage is TRBV6-5 and J usage is TRBJ2-1; 9 bases agree with TRBD2. The CDR3 is 14 residues long. Trimming took 7 bases from V and 7 from J; bases not matched to a gene: 8. From germline, CDR1 is MNHEY and CDR2 SVGAGI. The CDR3 loop reads CASNELAGANEQFF. Written as DNA, the CDR3 is TGTGCCAGCAATGAGTTAGCGGGAGCTAATGAGCAGTTCTTC.

The chain has TRBV29-1 and TRBJ2-5; tentative D call: TRBD2 (5 bases). CDR1 and CDR2 from the germline V gene are SQVTM and ANQGSEA. V dropped 4 bases and J dropped 1 base, with 13 bases sitting between them. The CDR3 covers 14 residues. Here the CDR3 reads CSVAASRGQETQYF. CDR3 in DNA: TGCAGCGTTGCCGCTAGCAGAGGCCAAGAGACCCAGTACTTC.

The V and J genes are TRBV29-1 and TRBJ2-1; 9 bases line up with TRBD2. CDR3 length: 14 residues. CDR1 is SQVTM and CDR2 is ANQGSEA in the germline V gene. The V segment lost 4 bases and the J segment 2 bases; nucleotides outside the gene matches: 3. The CDR3 reads CSVVREGTYNEQFF. The CDR3 DNA is TGCAGCGTTGTGCGGGAGGGCACCTACAATGAGCAGTTCTTC.

V gene TRBV29-1 combines with J gene TRBJ2-7, with a weak D call TRBD1 (6 bases). V lost 4 bases and J 0 bases, leaving 7 bases between the germline ends. From germline, CDR1 is SQVTM and CDR2 ANQGSEA. There are 12 residues in the CDR3. CDR3 DNA sequence: TGCAGCGTTGGGACAGCCTCCTACGAGCAGTACTTC. Its translation: CSVGTASYEQYF.

The genes are TRBV5-1 and TRBJ2-1; 7 bases line up with TRBD1. V gave up 2 bases and J gave up 7 bases; unmatched junction bases: 3. CDR3 length equals 13 residues. Germline V gene sequence: CDR1 SGHRS, CDR2 YFSETQ. CDR3 in amino acids: CASSLGTANEQFF. The CDR3, as DNA: TGCGCCAGCAGCTTAGGGACAGCAAATGAGCAGTTCTTC. The full variable domain, rest sourced from reference TRBV5-1 and TRBJ2-1, is KAGVTQTPRYLIKTRGQQVTLSCSPISGHRSVSWYQQTPGQGLQFLFEYFSETQRNKGNFPGRFSGRQFSNSRSEMNVSTLELGDSALYLCASSLGTANEQFFGPGTRLTVL.

This chain connects TRBV15 to TRBJ2-4; the match to TRBD2 covers 12 bases. After removal of 5 bases from V and 0 bases from J, the junction contained 5 bases not matched to a gene. Germline CDR1 reads LNHNV; CDR2 reads YYDKDF (reference sequence). The CDR3 is 17 residues long. The CDR3 reads CATSSLTSGGAKNIQYF. The CDR3 DNA follows: TGTGCCACCAGCTCCCTGACTAGCGGGGGAGCCAAAAACATTCAGTACTTC.

This clone was seen a single time. The V call is TRBV7-9, the J call TRBJ1-1, with 8 bases lining up with TRBD1. V was clipped by 3 bases and J by 0 bases; unmatched bases: 3. The germline CDR1 and CDR2 sequences are SEHNR and FQNEAQ (reference sequence). This CDR3 has 15 residues. CDR3 protein: CASSFQTGVNTEAFF. DNA for the CDR3: TGTGCCAGCAGCTTCCAGACAGGGGTGAACACTGAAGCTTTCTTT.

CDR3 in DNA: TGTGCCACCGGGGGGACTAGCGACTACGAGCAGTACTTC. Translating gives CATGGTSDYEQYF. The rearrangement joins TRBV6-5 to TRBJ2-7; 10 bases fit TRBD2. This CDR3 is 13 amino acids long. Unmatched junction bases numbered 6, after V lost 10 bases and J lost 3 bases. Germline V gives CDR1 MNHEY, CDR2 SVGAGI.

The chain employs TRBV28 and TRBJ2-7, with TRBD1 as a possible D gene (6 bases). Germline CDR1 is MDHEN and CDR2 is SYDVKM. Between the trimmed V and J ends, which lost 5 bases and 2 bases, there was a span of 22 bases. This CDR3 has 17 amino acids. The CDR3 DNA follows: TGTGCCAGCAGTCAGCTGGAGCAGGGGCCACCACCCTACGAGCAGTACTTC. This codes for CASSQLEQGPPPYEQYF.

V gene TRBV7-2 combines with J gene TRBJ2-5, with D unclear. V lost 5 bases and J 5 bases, leaving 12 bases between the germline ends. Per the germline V gene, CDR1 is SGHTA and CDR2 is FQGNSA. CDR3 length: 13 residues. CDR3 loop: CASSQDLPETQYF. The CDR3, as DNA: TGTGCCAGCAGCCAAGACTTGCCGGAGACCCAGTACTTC.

Comment on this clone: This specimen includes other DNA sequences encoding the same CDR3. The genes are TRBV6-5 and TRBJ1-2; D perhaps matches TRBD1 (6 bases). The CDR3 extends over 13 amino acids. V lost 6 bases, J lost 1 base, and 9 bases lay in between. Germline V CDR1 and CDR2: MNHEY, SVGAGI. CDR3 region: CASSRTVNYGYTF. The CDR3, as DNA: TGTGCCAGCAGCCGGACAGTTAACTATGGCTACACCTTC.

V and J are TRBV20-1 and TRBJ1-1; perhaps TRBD1 as D (5 bases). Germline V gene lookup returns CDR1 DFQATT and CDR2 SNEGSKA (reference sequence). V dropped 5 bases and J dropped 7 bases, with 11 bases sitting between them. The CDR3 runs to 11 residues. The DNA of the CDR3 is TGCAGTGCTTATCAGGGCTTTGAAGCTTTCTTT. It specifies CSAYQGFEAFF.

This clone showed up just once. The chain employs TRBV6-5 and TRBJ2-5; TRBD2 agrees at 11 bases. CDR1 and CDR2 (germline): MNHEY, SVGAGI. This CDR3 contains 15 residues. Trimming cost V 4 bases and J 6 bases; bases outside gene matches: 7. The CDR3 is CASSLAGGVVKTQYF. CDR3 coding DNA: TGTGCCAGCAGTTTAGCGGGAGGGGTGGTGAAGACCCAGTACTTC.